This T cell receptor beta chain was sequenced in a study of shared clonotypes between healthy human individuals. Per the study methods: Junction-only immunoSEQ sequences carried no quality scores, so filtering differed. Only in-frame clones appear in the TCRdb table, and some are missing; sequencing was by immunoSEQ multiplex PCR. That table supplies the V and J calls and clone size; D and trimming were determined from the DNA. The data contain about 2.1 million clones, just over 90% of them seen just once; the ten biggest clones take up roughly 1.8%. CD8 cells regarded as naive lacked CD45RO, were positively chosen for CCR7, and omitted terminally differentiated effector memory CD45RA+ cells. V was shortened by 1 base and J by 5 bases, with 11 bases between the two germline ends. Germline lookup yields CDR1 SEHNR and CDR2 FQNEAQ (reference sequence). The CDR3 is made up of 15 amino acids.

Sequencing input: naive CD8+ T cells from PBMCs. This clonotype originated in a man between 18 and 29 years old in good health. Some clones in this sample may be carry-over from other donors' samples. The chain links TRBV7-9 to TRBJ1-4; weak D call: TRBD1 (5 bases). The CDR3 protein is CASSLGVRENEKLFF. CDR3 in DNA: TGTGCCAGCAGCTTAGGCGTCAGGGAGAATGAAAAACTGTTTTTT. Looking up the rest from reference TRBV7-9 and TRBJ1-4 gives the full variable domain: DTGVSQNPRHKITKRGQNVTFRCDPISEHNRLYWYRQTLGQGPEFLTYFQNEAQLEKSRLLSDRFSAERPKGSFSTLEIQRTEQGDSAMYLCASSLGVRENEKLFFGSGTQLSVL.